The 12 T cell receptor beta chains given below trace back to one sample, sequenced in a study of OX40 agonist ivuxolimab in advanced cancers. Method: immunoSEQ multiplex PCR; TCRdb's copy keeps in-frame clones and lacks some. The table shows roughly 16,000 clones, with about 75% occurring only once. This material consisted of CD4+ or CD8+ T cells sorted from blood, taken in a trial of the OX40 agonist ivuxolimab. The receptor source for this set is an adult with an advanced solid tumor such as melanoma, head and neck, liver or kidney cancer.

V usage is TRBV4-1 and J usage is TRBJ2-1; D not resolved. CDR1 and CDR2 (germline): MGHRA, YSYEKL. This CDR3 spans 13 amino acids. Trimming left V 3 bases short and J 9 bases short, with 12 bases between. The CDR3 protein is CASSQYHHGEQFF. The CDR3 DNA follows: TGCGCCAGCAGCCAGTACCATCACGGTGAGCAGTTCTTC.

The chain uses TRBV13 and TRBJ1-3; D remains ambiguous. The CDR3 spans 12 residues. The V gene's germline CDR1 is PRHDT and CDR2 FYEKMQ (reference sequence). V lost 8 bases to trimming and J lost 0 bases, with 5 bases between them. The DNA for the CDR3 is TGTGCCAGCCGTAGCTCTGGAAACACCATATATTTT. It yields the protein CASRSSGNTIYF.

The V and J genes are TRBV19 and TRBJ2-7, with 10 bases lining up with TRBD1. Germline CDR1 reads LNHDA; CDR2 reads SQIVND (reference sequence). CDR3 size: 15 residues. The trim removed 1 base at V and 5 bases at J, leaving 5 bases unmatched. CDR3 nucleotides: TGTGCCAGTAGTATAGGTTGGGACAGGGGCGACGAGCAGTACTTC. Translation gives CASSIGWDRGDEQYF.

The chain recombines TRBV30 with TRBJ1-1, with TRBD1 as a possible D gene (5 bases). The V and J ends lost 0 bases and 7 bases respectively, with 6 bases between them. CDR3 size: 11 residues. The germline CDR1 and CDR2 sequences are GTSNPN and SVGIG (reference sequence). For the CDR3, the DNA is TGTGCCTGGAGTGTACAGGTTGAAGCTTTCTTT. Protein sequence: CAWSVQVEAFF.

The J gene is TRBJ1-1, the V gene TRBV7-8; D not certain. The germline V gene encodes CDR1 SGHVS and CDR2 FQNEAQ. V lost 3 bases to trimming and J lost 5 bases, with 10 bases between them. The CDR3 spans 13 residues. The CDR3 DNA is TGTGCCAGCAGCTTCGGATCTGCGACTGAAGCTTTCTTT. Residues: CASSFGSATEAFF. The variable domain in full, completed from reference TRBV7-8 and TRBJ1-1, reads GAGVSQSPRYKVAKRGQDVALRCDPISGHVSLFWYQQALGQGPEFLTYFQNEAQLDKSGLPSDRFFAERPEGSVSTLKIQRTQQEDSAVYLCASSFGSATEAFFGQGTRLTVV.

The rearrangement links TRBV5-6 to TRBJ2-1; TRBD1 agrees at 7 bases. V was pared by 4 bases and J by 5 bases, with 6 bases of the junction left unmatched. Germline loops: CDR1 SGHDT, CDR2 YYEEEE. The CDR3 runs 14 residues. The CDR3 DNA reads as TGTGCCAGCAGCGAGGCTGACAGGGACAATGAGCAGTTCTTC. Translation: CASSEADRDNEQFF.

The rearrangement links TRBV13 to TRBJ1-1; D possibly corresponds to TRBD1 (5 bases). The length of the CDR3 is 12 residues. Germline CDR1 PRHDT, CDR2 FYEKMQ (reference sequence). Trimming removed 7 bases at V and 8 bases at J, with 14 bases between. The DNA for the CDR3 is TGTGCCAGCATGTCCAGACGGGGGGAAGCTTTCTTT. The encoded protein is CASMSRRGEAFF.

The chain employs TRBV13 and TRBJ2-2; no definite D call. The CDR3 extends over 14 amino acids. Germline V CDR1 and CDR2: PRHDT, FYEKMQ (reference sequence). Trimming removed 4 bases from V and 1 base from J, with 7 bases in between. The CDR3 loop is CASSSRLNTGELFF. The CDR3 bases are TGTGCCAGCAGCTCCCGACTGAACACCGGGGAGCTGTTTTTT.

As regards this clone: A read error may be the cause here, since a much bigger clone is one base away. The rearrangement uses TRBV11-3 and TRBJ2-5; 8 positions agree with TRBD1. Germline CDR1 and CDR2: SGHNT and YENEEA. This CDR3 is built from 18 residues. CDR3 coding DNA: TGTGCCAGCAGCTTAGTTAGTGTAGCCCCGGACAGGGCGGAGACCCGGTACTTC. Translated: CASSLVSVAPDRAETRYF.

V and J are TRBV6-5 and TRBJ2-7; D may be TRBD1 or TRBD2 (5 bases each). V was trimmed by 7 bases and J by 3 bases, leaving 13 bases between them. Germline V gene data show CDR1 as MNHEY and CDR2 as SVGAGI. CDR3 length: 13 residues. This CDR3 is CASTDVGDYEQYF. The CDR3 nucleotides are TGTGCCAGCACCGACGTGGGGGACTACGAGCAGTACTTC.

This chain connects TRBV6-5 to TRBJ2-3; D is possibly TRBD2 (6 bases). The V end lost 4 bases, the J end lost 1 base, and 15 bases lay between the germline ends. The length of the CDR3 is 16 residues. The germline V gene has CDR1 MNHEY and CDR2 SVGAGI. In DNA form, the CDR3 reads TGTGCCAGCAGTTTCCCGGAGGGGAAAGGCACAGATACGCAGTATTTT. It translates to CASSFPEGKGTDTQYF.

The chain carries TRBV6-5 and TRBJ1-2; 9 nucleotides align to TRBD1. Losses at the gene ends were 4 bases for V and 7 bases for J; bases not matched to a gene: 1. The CDR3 sequence is 12 residues long. CDR1 MNHEY and CDR2 SVGAGI come from the germline V gene. CDR3 loop: CASSSQGAGYTF. CDR3 DNA sequence: TGTGCCAGCAGTTCACAGGGGGCTGGCTACACCTTC.